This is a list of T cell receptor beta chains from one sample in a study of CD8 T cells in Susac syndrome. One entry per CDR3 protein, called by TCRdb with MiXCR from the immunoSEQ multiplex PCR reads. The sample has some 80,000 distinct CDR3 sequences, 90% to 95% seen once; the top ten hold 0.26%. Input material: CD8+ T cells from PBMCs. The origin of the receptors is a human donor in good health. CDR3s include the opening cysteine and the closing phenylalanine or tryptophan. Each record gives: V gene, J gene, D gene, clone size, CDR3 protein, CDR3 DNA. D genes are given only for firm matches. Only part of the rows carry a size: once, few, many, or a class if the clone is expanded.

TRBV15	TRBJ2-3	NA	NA	CATSRDQGFRTDTQYF	TGTGCCACCAGCAGAGACCAGGGATTTCGCACAGATACGCAGTATTTT
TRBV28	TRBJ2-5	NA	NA	CASRPNGQIGTQYF	TGTGCCAGCAGACCTAACGGACAGATAGGGACCCAGTACTTC
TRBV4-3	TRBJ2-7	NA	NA	CASSQDRQNYEQYF	TGCGCCAGCAGCCAAGATCGGCAGAACTACGAGCAGTACTTC
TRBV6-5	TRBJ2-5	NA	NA	CASSKTSQETQYF	TGTGCCAGCAGCAAGACATCTCAAGAGACCCAGTACTTC
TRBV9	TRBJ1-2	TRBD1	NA	CASSAGTGFSNYGYTF	TGTGCCAGCAGTGCCGGGACAGGCTTTTCTAACTATGGCTACACCTTC
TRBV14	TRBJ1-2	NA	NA	CASSQWENTNYGYTF	TGTGCCAGCAGCCAATGGGAGAATACTAACTATGGCTACACCTTC
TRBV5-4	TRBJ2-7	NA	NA	CASSPGVLEQGSYEQYF	TGTGCCAGCAGCCCGGGAGTCCTCGAACAGGGATCCTACGAGCAGTACTTC
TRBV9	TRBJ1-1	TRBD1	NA	CASSAQGLNTEAFF	TGTGCCAGCAGCGCACAGGGGCTAAACACTGAAGCTTTCTTT
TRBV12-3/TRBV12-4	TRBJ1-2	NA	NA	CASTQEGSLNYGYTF	TGTGCCAGCACCCAAGAGGGTAGTCTTAACTATGGCTACACCTTC
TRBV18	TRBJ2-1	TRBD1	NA	CASSRYRDRDSEQFF	TGTGCCAGCTCTCGCTACAGGGACAGGGATAGTGAGCAGTTCTTC
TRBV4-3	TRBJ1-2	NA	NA	CASSQDNSLYGYTF	TGCGCCAGCAGCCAAGATAATAGCCTCTATGGCTACACCTTC
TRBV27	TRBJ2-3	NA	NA	CASSFGKWADTQYF	TGTGCCAGCAGTTTTGGCAAATGGGCAGATACGCAGTATTTT
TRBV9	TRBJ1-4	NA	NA	CASSVEGRVGEKLFF	TGTGCCAGCAGCGTAGAAGGTCGGGTTGGTGAAAAACTGTTTTTT
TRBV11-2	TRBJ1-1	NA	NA	CASNFKGWNTEAFF	TGTGCCAGCAACTTCAAGGGCTGGAACACTGAAGCTTTCTTT
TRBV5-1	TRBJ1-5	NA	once	CASSRARLYSNQPQHF	TGCGCCAGCAGCCGGGCCCGTCTATATAGCAATCAGCCCCAGCATTTT
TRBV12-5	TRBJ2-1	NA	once	CASSGHHNEQFF	TGTGCTAGCTCCGGGCATCACAATGAGCAGTTCTTC
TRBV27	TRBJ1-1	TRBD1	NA	CASRLQGRGTEAFF	TGTGCCAGCAGACTACAGGGGAGGGGCACTGAAGCTTTCTTT